This is a list of T cell receptor beta chains from one sample in a study of shared clonotypes between healthy human individuals. TCRdb's copy holds only in-frame clones and misses some; the assay was immunoSEQ multiplex PCR. The top ten hold more than 1.5% of the sample, which has about 2,200,000 clones, about 92% seen once. Sequencing input: naive CD8+ T cells from PBMCs. The receptors come from a young man in good health. Some clones in this sample may be carry-over from other donors' samples. Both conserved end residues are part of each CDR3. A D gene is named only where the DNA matches it firmly.

TGTGCCAGCAGCGGGGGGACAGCCTACGAGCAGTACTTC CASSGGTAYEQYF . TRBJ2-7 TRBV5-4
TGTGCCAGCAGTAGGACTAGCGGGAGTAGCTACGAGCAGTACTTC CASSRTSGSSYEQYF TRBD2 TRBJ2-7 TRBV11-2
TGTGCCAGCAGCTCCTACAGCGGGAGCTACGAGCAGTACTTC CASSSYSGSYEQYF TRBD2 TRBJ2-7 TRBV7-2
TGCGCCAGCAGCCAAGGGTTTGTTCAGGGAGGCTACACCTTC CASSQGFVQGGYTF . TRBJ1-2 TRBV4-3
TGTGCCAGCAGCCCCGGCGGGGGAAGAACCGGGGAGCTGTTTTTT CASSPGGGRTGELFF TRBD2 TRBJ2-2 TRBV7-9
TGTGCCACCAGCAGAGATTGGAATTCGATGGGACTAGGACAAGAGACCCAGTACTTC CATSRDWNSMGLGQETQYF TRBD2 TRBJ2-5 TRBV15
TGTGCCAGCAGCTTGCGTGGGCAGATTGAAGCTTTCTTT CASSLRGQIEAFF . TRBJ1-1 TRBV5-5
TGTGCCAGCAGCCCCTCCCGCGGGAGCTCCTACAATGAGCAGTTCTTC CASSPSRGSSYNEQFF TRBD2 TRBJ2-1 TRBV27
TGTGCCTGGAGTCCAGGGACATTCTCCTACAATGAGCAGTTCTTC CAWSPGTFSYNEQFF . TRBJ2-1 TRBV30
TGTGCCAGTAGTATAGTCGGAGGGACGCTCGGGACCCAGTACTTC CASSIVGGTLGTQYF . TRBJ2-5 TRBV19
TGTGCCAGTAGTCTTAATGCGGGCTGGACTGAAGCTTTCTTT CASSLNAGWTEAFF . TRBJ1-1 TRBV19